The next 18 T cell receptor beta chains were all read from a single sample in a study of T cell responses to AZD1222 COVID-19 vaccine. This table comes from immunoSEQ multiplex PCR, and its TCRdb copy is limited to in-frame clones, with some not included. This repertoire shows some 69,000 clones, 75% to 90% found once; its top ten account for approximately 23%. Sequencing was performed on peripheral blood, taken 28 days after the second AZD1222 dose. The receptors originated from an adult who received the AZD1222 COVID-19 vaccine.

The V call is TRBV11-2, the J call TRBJ1-6; no reliable D call. The germline V gene has CDR1 SGHAT and CDR2 FQNNGV. V lost 5 bases and J 10 bases, leaving 15 bases between the germline ends. The CDR3 totals 14 residues. The CDR3 DNA reads TGTGCCAGCAGCACCCAGGCGGGCGGCTCACCCCTCCACTTT. It encodes CASSTQAGGSPLHF.

J is TRBJ1-4 and V is TRBV2; 9 bases agree with TRBD1. Germline CDR1 is SNHLY and CDR2 is FYNNEI. The V segment lost 6 bases and the J segment 3 bases; nucleotides outside the gene matches: 5. The CDR3 totals 15 residues. CDR3 residues: CASRRNRGPNEKLFF. CDR3 in DNA: TGTGCCAGCAGGCGCAACAGGGGGCCTAATGAAAAACTGTTTTTT. The full variable domain, with the rest looked up from reference TRBV2 and TRBJ1-4, is EPEVTQTPSHQVTQMGQEVILRCVPISNHLYFYWYRQILGQKVEFLVSFYNNEISEKSEIFDDQFSVERPDGSNFTLKIRSTKLEDSAMYFCASRRNRGPNEKLFFGSGTQLSVL.

The chain combines TRBV18 with TRBJ2-7; a possible D gene is TRBD1 (6 bases). V lost 2 bases, J lost 5 bases, and 10 bases lay in between. This CDR3 is built from 13 residues. Germline-derived CDR1 and CDR2 are KGHSH and LQKENI. The CDR3 region has the DNA TGTGCCAGCTCACCAAATGAGGGGGACGAGCAGTACTTC. Its protein product is CASSPNEGDEQYF.

The gene calls are TRBV7-2 and TRBJ2-2; D unresolved. CDR1 SGHTA and CDR2 FQGNSA come from the germline V gene. This CDR3 region has 14 residues. With 4 bases removed from V and 7 bases from J, the gap between germline ends came to 13 bases. CDR3 sequence (DNA): TGTGCCAGCAGCTCGACCTCCCTGATCGGGGAGCTGTTTTTT. Translation gives CASSSTSLIGELFF.

There are a few counts of this clone. V and J are TRBV11-3 and TRBJ2-1; D may be TRBD1 or TRBD2 (5 bases each). Trimming shortened V by 5 bases and J by 6 bases, and 11 bases separated the two germline ends. CDR1 is SGHNT, CDR2 YENEEA, per germline. The CDR3 has 13 residues. CDR3 sequence (DNA): TGTGCCAGCAGCCCGGGACCCACCAATGAGCAGTTCTTC. Translating gives CASSPGPTNEQFF.

The rearrangement joins TRBV7-3 to TRBJ2-1, with TRBD2 matching 7 bases. The CDR3 has 15 residues. Per the germline V gene, CDR1 is SGHTA and CDR2 is FQGTGA. Trimming cost V 5 bases and J 7 bases; bases outside gene matches: 11. For the CDR3, the DNA is TGTGCCAGCAGCCCGGGGGGTCCTATGGGTAATGAGCAGTTCTTC. Translating gives CASSPGGPMGNEQFF.

V gene TRBV9 combines with J gene TRBJ2-7; D gene uncertain. This CDR3 is 13 amino acids long. The V gene's germline CDR1 is SGDLS and CDR2 YYNGEE. The V end lost 1 base, the J end lost 5 bases, and 10 bases lay between the germline ends. The DNA of the CDR3 is TGTGCCAGCAGCGTATCCCTAGGCCACGAGCAGTACTTC. It translates to CASSVSLGHEQYF. Filled out from reference TRBV9 and TRBJ2-7, the complete variable domain reads DSGVTQTPKHLITATGQRVTLRCSPRSGDLSVYWYQQSLDQGLQFLIQYYNGEERAKGNILERFSAQQFPDLHSELNLSSLELGDSALYFCASSVSLGHEQYFGPGTRLTVT.

The chain uses TRBV9 and TRBJ2-2; perhaps TRBD2 as D (5 bases). Trimming took 10 bases from V and 4 from J, leaving 17 bases between them. This CDR3 spans 14 amino acids. CDR1 and CDR2 from the germline V gene are SGDLS and YYNGEE. The CDR3 region is CAAVAGATTGELFF. CDR3 DNA: TGTGCCGCGGTGGCGGGCGCAACCACCGGGGAGCTGTTTTTT.

This clone was recorded once. This rearrangement joins TRBV11-2 to TRBJ1-4, with D maybe TRBD1 (5 bases). Germline V gene sequence: CDR1 SGHAT, CDR2 FQNNGV. V was cut by 0 bases and J by 0 bases, with 5 bases left in between. The CDR3 is 15 residues long. DNA for the CDR3: TGTGCCAGCAGCTTAGAGGGGGCAACTAATGAAAAACTGTTTTTT. This translates into CASSLEGATNEKLFF.

The chain recombines TRBV19 with TRBJ2-1, with 10 positions matching TRBD1. The junction had 11 bases not matched to a gene; V was cut back by 5 bases and J by 7 bases. CDR1 is LNHDA, CDR2 SQIVND, per germline (reference sequence). This CDR3 is 16 amino acids long. Here the CDR3 reads CASSVAGQGLRNEQFF. The CDR3 DNA sequence: TGTGCCAGTAGTGTTGCGGGACAGGGGCTTCGGAATGAGCAGTTCTTC.

The rearrangement links TRBV5-6 to TRBJ2-5; maybe TRBD2 (6 bases). V lost 5 bases and J 0 bases, leaving 14 bases between the germline ends. Germline CDR1 is SGHDT and CDR2 is YYEEEE. There are 15 residues in the CDR3. The CDR3 loop reads CASRERGKYQETQYF. For the CDR3, the DNA is TGTGCCAGCAGAGAACGGGGGAAGTACCAAGAGACCCAGTACTTC. The full variable domain, in which reference TRBV5-6 and TRBJ2-5 provide the parts outside the CDR3, is DAGVTQSPTHLIKTRGQQVTLRCSPKSGHDTVSWYQQALGQGPQFIFQYYEEEERQRGNFPDRFSGHQFPNYSSELNVNALLLGDSALYLCASRERGKYQETQYFGPGTRLLVL.

The V gene is TRBV6-5, the J gene TRBJ1-6; 7 positions match TRBD1. The CDR3 has 14 residues. Trimming removed 6 bases from V and 6 bases from J; junction bases left unmatched: 5. Germline values: CDR1 MNHEY, CDR2 SVGAGI. Here the CDR3 reads CASSPDRANSPLHF. Written as DNA, the CDR3 is TGTGCCAGCAGCCCCGACAGGGCTAATTCACCCCTCCACTTT.

Here the CDR3 DNA reads TGTGCCAGCAGCTATGAGGACAGGGGTAACTATGGCTACACCTTC. Amino acids: CASSYEDRGNYGYTF. The chain joins TRBV13 to TRBJ1-2, with 9 bases matching TRBD1. Trimming removed 4 bases from V and 1 base from J; junction bases left unmatched: 4. CDR1 is PRHDT, CDR2 FYEKMQ, per germline (reference sequence). This CDR3 has 15 residues.

V usage is TRBV5-4 and J usage is TRBJ2-1, with D perhaps TRBD2 (6 bases). The CDR3 loop spans 15 amino acids. CDR1 is SGHNT and CDR2 is YYREEE in the germline V gene (reference sequence). V lost 3 bases, J lost 10 bases, and 20 bases lay in between. The CDR3 region has the DNA TGTGCCAGCAGCTCCAGGGAAGGGAGACTAGAAGAGCAGTTCTTC. As protein: CASSSREGRLEEQFF.

The V gene is TRBV6-5, the J gene TRBJ1-1; D uncertain. The CDR3 is 13 amino acids. Germline-derived CDR1 and CDR2 are MNHEY and SVGAGI. Trimming pared 4 bases from V and 4 bases from J, leaving 10 bases between. The DNA of the CDR3 is TGTGCCAGCAGTTGGGCAGGTCGCACTGAAGCTTTCTTT. Translated: CASSWAGRTEAFF.

The rearrangement joins TRBV6-5 to TRBJ1-2; D ambiguous. This CDR3 contains 13 residues. Germline V lookup: CDR1 MNHEY, CDR2 SVGAGI. Trimming removed 6 bases at V and 7 bases at J, with 15 bases between. The CDR3 coding sequence is TGTGCCAGCAGCCGCGGACCAACGACTGGCTACACCTTC. It is translated as CASSRGPTTGYTF.

This chain links TRBV6-6 with TRBJ1-1; no firm D call. The CDR3 loop spans 13 amino acids. Trimming stripped 3 bases from V and 5 bases from J, with 10 bases between. CDR1 is MNHNY and CDR2 is SVGAGI in the germline V gene (reference sequence). The CDR3 spells CASSYLGGTEAFF. The CDR3 coding sequence is TGTGCCAGCAGTTATCTGGGAGGGACTGAAGCTTTCTTT.

CDR3 in DNA: TGTGCCAGCAGCTTGGGTGGAGGGGCTCGCAATTCACCCCTCCACTTT. It codes for CASSLGGGARNSPLHF. J is TRBJ1-6 and V is TRBV5-6; possible D gene TRBD1, 5 bases. Germline V lookup: CDR1 SGHDT, CDR2 YYEEEE. The V and J ends lost 0 bases and 7 bases respectively, with 14 bases between them. CDR3 length equals 16 residues.